The rows below give T cell receptor beta chains drawn from one sample of a study of blood T cell repertoires in COVID-19. Clones were read by immunoSEQ multiplex PCR, and TCRdb kept only the in-frame ones, dropping some. This table holds under 200,000 clones, approximately 86% found once. The source material was peripheral blood. These receptors were collected from a man in his 60s with COVID-19, enrolled during active disease. Both conserved end residues are trimmed from each CDR3. Fields, in order: clone size, J gene, V gene, CDR3 protein. Only part of the rows carry a size: once, few, many, or a class if the clone is expanded.

- TRBJ1-2 TRBV2 ASSAQGQTYGYT
- TRBJ1-4 TRBV12-3/TRBV12-4 ASSSGGVKLF
- TRBJ1-5 TRBV11-3 ASSLAVQGISGNQPQH
- TRBJ1-3 TRBV2 ASSVSGNTIY
- TRBJ2-1 TRBV20-1 SASFLAGADYYNEQF
- TRBJ1-6 TRBV6-4 ASSDSTGLGNSPLH
few TRBJ1-1 TRBV21-1 ASSSRGNTEAF
- TRBJ1-4 TRBV18 ASSPDRATNEKLF
- TRBJ1-1 TRBV30 AWSVFGGRTEAF
- TRBJ2-7 TRBV5-4 ASSSTGVYEQY
- TRBJ2-1 TRBV12-3/TRBV12-4 ASSLGGNEQF
- TRBJ2-3 TRBV4-1 ASSQVLSGSTDTQY
- TRBJ2-1 TRBV3-1/TRBV3-2 ASSHPNGGISYNEQF
few TRBJ1-5 TRBV4-2 ASSPSLGADQPQH
- TRBJ2-3 TRBV5-1 ASSLTGSGTDTQY
- TRBJ2-7 TRBV27 ASSLGRGAYEQY
once TRBJ2-3 TRBV27 ASSPRAGVFTDTQY
- TRBJ2-6 TRBV6-4 ASSSQSSGANVLT
- TRBJ1-2 TRBV19 ASSFGTGPANYGYT
few TRBJ1-1 TRBV27 ASSLSDRFEAF
- TRBJ1-2 TRBV4-3 ASSRGRDYGYT
- TRBJ1-3 TRBV6-6 ASSYSQGGAGNTIY